This record looks at one TCR beta chain sequence and its context. Its recognized antigen is unknown. No qualities accompany the bases; no much larger clone lies one base away. The data belong to a study of OX40 agonist ivuxolimab in advanced cancers. Study-wide context: Ivuxolimab, which targeted the costimulatory receptor OX40 (CD134), was an agonistic, fully human IgG2 monoclonal antibody. Patients were allowed to have had prior anti-PD-1, anti-PD-L1 or anti-CTLA-4 therapy, and 30% to 50% of the dose-escalation patients had previously received checkpoint inhibitors. In the dose-escalation cohort, 75% to 90% of patients were male, and the mean age was approximately 60 years with a range of roughly 20 to 80. Partial responses were achieved by three dose-escalation patients, of whom one had hepatocellular carcinoma and two had cutaneous melanoma. Of the approximately 53 patients in dose escalation, about 19 had hepatocellular carcinoma, roughly 15 had melanoma, 9 had renal cell carcinoma and 9 had head and neck cancer. Peripheral TCRbeta sequencing was intended to test whether TCR sequence diversity was altered and clonal T-cell expansion was caused by ivuxolimab. Intravenous ivuxolimab was administered to patients every 2 weeks at six dose levels: 0.01, 0.1, 0.3, 1.5, 3 and 10 mg/kg. The paper covers the monotherapy dose-escalation part of the phase I ivuxolimab trial, which included N = 52 patients. What the work shows at the level of the full study, not this receptor alone: Partial responders in the 0.1-3.0 mg/kg groups had among the lowest normalized peripheral clonal expansion, especially among CD8+ T cells. Low levels of normalized T-cell clonal expansion were also seen in some patients who did not respond. At doses from 0.1 to 3.0 mg/kg, clonal expansion was seen in both CD4+ and CD8+ blood T cells between baseline and week 6. After ivuxolimab, CD8+ T cells had more expanded clones than CD4+ T cells on average. Which antigens the clonally expanded peripheral T cells were specific for was not determined.

Genomic DNA was isolated from the sorted cells so that the TCRbeta CDR3 region could be sequenced. The immunoSEQ Assay was used to sequence the TCRbeta CDR3 regions. Here the immuneACCESS table is served through TCRdb, limited to in-frame sequences with V and J called. Missing clones are a known gap in these copies; in checked studies unresolved V genes cover under half, and the rest lacks a known reason. The sample contains over 65,000 clones, 70% to 85% of them found a single time. 0.35% to 0.5% of the sample goes to the ten largest clones. Including cysteine and phenylalanine, the CDR3 has 14 amino acids. Here the CDR3 DNA is all that survives: 42 bases in frame from base 1. The germline V gene yields SGDLS for CDR1 and YYNGEE for CDR2. Cut back by 1 base and 3 bases, the V and J ends lie 10 bases apart. The trial excluded patients who had a history of autoimmune disease or were on systemic immunosuppression. Peripheral blood for TCR sequencing was drawn from every dose cohort at baseline, at cycle 4 day 1 and at cycle 7 day 1. The samples were taken from a phase I, first-in-human, multicenter, open-label dose-escalation trial of ivuxolimab. Adults with locally advanced or metastatic melanoma, renal cell carcinoma, hepatocellular carcinoma or head and neck squamous cell carcinoma were enrolled in the trial. CD4+ and CD8+ T cells were sorted separately from peripheral blood before TCR sequencing.

The sequenced sample was CD4+ or CD8+ T cells sorted from blood, obtained in a trial of the OX40 agonist ivuxolimab. This chain joins TRBV9 to TRBJ2-5; possibly the D gene is TRBD1, per 5 matching bases. The receptor's source is an adult with an advanced solid tumor such as melanoma, head and neck, liver or kidney cancer. The DNA is TGTGCCAGCAGCGTAAAGGCAGGGAAAGAGACCCAGTACTTC. Its protein reads: CASSVKAGKETQYF. Where the CDR3 stops, the reference TRBV9 and TRBJ2-5 genes take over; the full variable domain is DSGVTQTPKHLITATGQRVTLRCSPRSGDLSVYWYQQSLDQGLQFLIQYYNGEERAKGNILERFSAQQFPDLHSELNLSSLELGDSALYFCASSVKAGKETQYFGPGTRLLVL.